What follows are 27 T cell receptor beta chains derived from one specimen sequenced in a study of blood T cell repertoires in COVID-19. The protocol was immunoSEQ multiplex PCR, while the TCRdb copy is restricted to in-frame clones and leaves out a portion. The sample lists 50,000 to 70,000 clones, around 83% occurring once. Sequenced sample: peripheral blood. Every receptor here comes from a woman aged 55-70 years with acute or convalescent COVID-19.

The chain is built from TRBV4-1 and TRBJ2-3; a weak D match, TRBD2 (8 bases). Germline lookup yields CDR1 MGHRA and CDR2 YSYEKL. The CDR3 consists of 17 residues. Trimming cost V 4 bases and J 3 bases, with 20 bases left between them. CDR3 nucleotide sequence: TGCGCCAGCAGCCTTGGACGGGAGGGGGCAGGGACAGATACGCAGTATTTT. Its protein is CASSLGREGAGTDTQYF.

This clone was counted a single time. The chain has TRBV6-5 and TRBJ2-5; TRBD1 agrees at 9 bases. CDR3 length: 15 amino acids. V was clipped by 6 bases and J by 4 bases; unmatched bases: 9. Germline CDR1 reads MNHEY; CDR2 reads SVGAGI. This chain's CDR3 is CASRGTGPWRETQYF. DNA for the CDR3: TGTGCCAGCAGGGGGACAGGGCCCTGGAGAGAGACCCAGTACTTC.

This chain uses TRBV5-5 with TRBJ2-1, with D maybe TRBD2 (7 bases). This CDR3 has 15 amino acids. Trimming took off 0 bases at V and 5 bases at J, with 12 bases between the two ends. The germline gives CDR1 SGHKS, CDR2 YYEKEE (reference sequence). The CDR3 nucleotides read TGTGCCAGCAGCTTGGGCCAGGGGAGGGACAATGAGCAGTTCTTC. Encoded protein: CASSLGQGRDNEQFF.

For the CDR3, the DNA is TGTGCCAGCAAGCGAGAGCGCAATGAGCAGTTCTTC. Translation: CASKRERNEQFF. This rearrangement joins TRBV12-3 or TRBV12-4 to TRBJ2-1; D uncertain. V was cut by 7 bases and J by 6 bases, with 10 bases left in between. This CDR3 has 12 amino acids.

The chain combines TRBV5-4 with TRBJ1-2; 7 nucleotides align to TRBD1. Germline V CDR1 and CDR2: SGHNT, YYREEE (reference sequence). V shed 2 bases, J shed 4 bases, and the junction held 20 bases outside the gene matches. The CDR3 is 19 residues long. CDR3 bases: TGTGCCAGCAGCTTCCCCGCCCCACCAGGGGGTGGCCCTGGCTATGGCTACACCTTC. Amino acids: CASSFPAPPGGGPGYGYTF.

This clone was seen just once. The chain combines TRBV30 with TRBJ2-3, with D tentatively TRBD2 (5 bases). Germline CDR1 reads GTSNPN; CDR2 reads SVGIG (reference sequence). V dropped 2 bases and J dropped 0 bases, with 12 bases sitting between them. CDR3 length: 15 residues. In DNA form, the CDR3 reads TGTGCCTGGAGTAGCGGAATGATTAGCACAGATACGCAGTATTTT. Translated, it gives CAWSSGMISTDTQYF.

The chain's CDR3 is CASSDGQGSSQPQHF. DNA of the CDR3: TGTGCCAGCAGTGACGGACAGGGAAGCAGCCAGCCCCAGCATTTT. The chain has TRBV6-2 or TRBV6-3 and TRBJ1-5, with 8 bases matching TRBD1. J lost 7 bases, V lost 5 bases, and 10 bases had no gene match. The CDR3 extends over 15 amino acids. Per the germline V gene, CDR1 is MNHEY and CDR2 is SVGEGT.

This chain connects TRBV7-9 to TRBJ2-3; 13 nucleotides align to TRBD2. V dropped 2 bases and J dropped 2; count of bases not matched to a gene: 4. Germline assignment: CDR1 SEHNR and CDR2 FQNEAQ (reference sequence). The CDR3 extends over 17 amino acids. CDR3 amino acids: CASSLRLAGGITDTQYF. Written as DNA, the CDR3 is TGTGCCAGCAGCTTAAGACTAGCGGGGGGAATCACAGATACGCAGTATTTT. Using reference TRBV7-9 and TRBJ2-3 for the parts outside the CDR3, the full variable domain is DTGVSQNPRHKITKRGQNVTFRCDPISEHNRLYWYRQTLGQGPEFLTYFQNEAQLEKSRLLSDRFSAERPKGSFSTLEIQRTEQGDSAMYLCASSLRLAGGITDTQYFGPGTRLTVL.

The count of this clone is one. The J gene is TRBJ2-5, the V gene TRBV5-5, with D possibly TRBD1 on 5 matching bases. This CDR3 is built from 16 residues. V was pared by 0 bases and J by 2 bases, with 14 bases between. The germline V gene encodes CDR1 SGHKS and CDR2 YYEKEE (reference sequence). CDR3 DNA sequence: TGTGCCAGCAGCTTGGGGGCACTCAAGGGGCAAGAGACCCAGTACTTC. It is translated as CASSLGALKGQETQYF.

The rearrangement uses TRBV11-1 and TRBJ2-5; TRBD2 is a possible D gene (5 bases). Germline V gene sequence: CDR1 SGHAT, CDR2 FQDESV (reference sequence). The CDR3 spans 13 residues. With 5 bases removed from V and 4 bases from J, the gap between germline ends came to 11 bases. The CDR3 loop is CASSSRGRETQYF. In DNA, the CDR3 is TGTGCCAGCAGCAGCCGAGGGCGAGAGACCCAGTACTTC.

Details on this clone: Distinct nucleotide sequences in the sample also encode this CDR3. This sequence joins TRBV10-3 and TRBJ1-2; no definite D call. The CDR3 runs to 12 residues. Looked up from germline, CDR1 is ENHRY and CDR2 is SYGVKD. V was trimmed by 4 bases and J by 4 bases, leaving 7 bases between them. CDR3 loop: CAISGGGYGYTF. CDR3 DNA: TGTGCCATCAGTGGAGGTGGCTATGGCTACACCTTC.

CDR3 in amino acids: CASSQQQGGYGYTF. The DNA of the CDR3 is TGTGCCAGTAGTCAGCAACAAGGCGGCTATGGCTACACCTTC. The J gene is TRBJ1-2, the V gene TRBV19; D unclear. Germline CDR1 and CDR2: LNHDA and SQIVND (reference sequence). Trimming cost V 5 bases and J 4 bases, with 14 bases left between them. CDR3 length: 14 residues.

This clone was seen a few times. The rearrangement uses TRBV19 and TRBJ1-4, with no clear D. The germline gives CDR1 LNHDA, CDR2 SQIVND (reference sequence). With 5 bases removed from V and 7 bases from J, the gap between germline ends came to 23 bases. This CDR3 region has 17 residues. The DNA of the CDR3 is TGTGCCAGTAGTCCGGGGAGAGCCAGTGAAAGTAGTGAAAAACTGTTTTTT. It translates to CASSPGRASESSEKLFF.

CDR3 sequence reads: CASSPRRGQATYEQYF. Here the CDR3 DNA reads TGTGCCAGCAGCCCACGCCGGGGACAGGCGACCTACGAGCAGTACTTC. V is TRBV7-9 and J is TRBJ2-7; 8 nucleotides agree with TRBD1. Losses at the gene ends were 5 bases for V and 2 bases for J; bases not matched to a gene: 11. The CDR3 loop spans 16 amino acids. Germline V gives CDR1 SEHNR, CDR2 FQNEAQ (reference sequence).

This chain links TRBV19 with TRBJ2-2; D unclear. This CDR3 comprises 12 residues. Per the germline V gene, CDR1 is LNHDA and CDR2 is SQIVND (reference sequence). V shed 3 bases and J shed 6 bases, with 5 bases lying between them. This chain's CDR3 is CASSILSGELFF. The CDR3 nucleotides read TGTGCCAGTAGTATTCTTTCCGGGGAGCTGTTTTTT.

CDR3 nucleotide sequence: TGTGCCAGCACCCGGGGTGTTAATGAAAAACTGTTTTTT. Translating gives CASTRGVNEKLFF. This sequence joins TRBV18 and TRBJ1-4; D uncertain. Trimming pared 8 bases from V and 4 bases from J, leaving 11 bases between. Looked up from germline, CDR1 is KGHSH and CDR2 is LQKENI. This CDR3 comprises 13 residues.

The rearrangement uses TRBV5-1 and TRBJ2-5; 10 nucleotides align to TRBD2. The J segment lost 2 bases and the V segment lost 2 bases, leaving 0 bases of the junction unmatched. The length of the CDR3 is 14 residues. Germline V CDR1 and CDR2: SGHRS, YFSETQ. CDR3: CASSLAGGQETQYF. The CDR3 DNA sequence: TGCGCCAGCAGCTTAGCGGGGGGGCAAGAGACCCAGTACTTC.

The chain carries TRBV6-1 and TRBJ2-7, with D maybe TRBD2 (6 bases). There are 13 residues in the CDR3. V lost 0 bases and J 5 bases, leaving 8 bases between the germline ends. Germline-derived CDR1 and CDR2 are MNHNS and SASEGT. The CDR3 DNA reads as TGTGCCAGCAGTGAAGCAAGGAGGGACGAGCAGTACTTC. Its translation is CASSEARRDEQYF.

The rearrangement links TRBV5-1 to TRBJ2-7; 7 nucleotides agree with TRBD1. V shed 5 bases and J 0 bases; nucleotides not matched to a gene: 5. Germline V gene sequence: CDR1 SGHRS, CDR2 YFSETQ. The CDR3 contains 14 residues. In DNA form, the CDR3 reads TGCGCCAGCAGGTGGGGACAGAGCTCCTACGAGCAGTACTTC. Its protein is CASRWGQSSYEQYF.

The chain combines TRBV3-1 (or the pseudogene TRBV3-2) with TRBJ1-2; TRBD1 aligns across 9 bases. CDR1 and CDR2 from the germline V gene are LGHDT and YNNKEL (reference sequence). V shed 4 bases, J shed 4 bases, and the junction held 4 bases outside the gene matches. The CDR3 consists of 14 residues. This CDR3 is CASSPETGGYGYTF. The CDR3, as DNA: TGTGCCAGCAGCCCCGAGACAGGGGGCTATGGCTACACCTTC.

The chain joins TRBV30 to TRBJ2-7; 7 nucleotides line up with TRBD2. J gave up 8 bases and V 0 bases, and 4 bases lay outside the gene matches. Germline assignment: CDR1 GTSNPN and CDR2 SVGIG (reference sequence). CDR3 length: 12 amino acids. The CDR3 sequence: CAWSVSGKQQYF. The DNA of the CDR3 is TGTGCCTGGAGTGTAAGCGGGAAGCAGCAGTACTTC.

The chain links TRBV2 to TRBJ1-1, with 10 bases identical to TRBD1. Germline CDR1 and CDR2: SNHLY and FYNNEI. V trimming: 6 bases; J trimming: 3 bases; junction bases outside the gene matches: 4. The CDR3 runs 14 residues. The CDR3 sequence is CASRTGGEYTEAFF. The CDR3 DNA reads TGTGCCAGCAGGACAGGGGGCGAGTACACTGAAGCTTTCTTT.

This clone has just a few counts. The chain links TRBV9 to TRBJ1-2, with D possibly being TRBD1 (5 bases). This CDR3 region has 15 residues. Per the germline V gene, CDR1 is SGDLS and CDR2 is YYNGEE. Trimming stripped 3 bases from V and 4 bases from J, with 16 bases between. CDR3 protein: CASSASPGPTYGYTF. Written as DNA, the CDR3 is TGTGCCAGCAGCGCCTCCCCAGGGCCAACCTATGGCTACACCTTC.

The chain recombines TRBV6-5 with TRBJ2-7, with 10 bases identical to TRBD1. The ends lost 10 bases at V and 3 bases at J; junction bases unmatched: 9. The CDR3 is made up of 14 amino acids. Germline lookup yields CDR1 MNHEY and CDR2 SVGAGI. The chain's CDR3 is CATKRGDRGYEQYF. The CDR3 bases are TGTGCCACCAAAAGGGGGGACAGGGGCTACGAGCAGTACTTC.

On this clone: Distinct nucleotide sequences in the sample also encode this CDR3. This chain connects TRBV27 to TRBJ1-5; D not certain. Germline V lookup: CDR1 MNHEY, CDR2 SMNVEV (reference sequence). With 2 bases removed from V and 4 bases from J, the gap between germline ends came to 6 bases. CDR3 length equals 13 residues. This chain's CDR3 is CASSLAGNQPQHF. The CDR3 DNA is TGTGCCAGCAGTTTAGCCGGTAATCAGCCCCAGCATTTT.

This chain uses TRBV20-1 with TRBJ2-7, with 7 bases aligning to TRBD2. CDR3 length equals 10 residues. The germline gives CDR1 DFQATT, CDR2 SNEGSKA (reference sequence). With 8 bases clipped from V and 6 bases from J, the junction kept 4 bases outside the gene matches. CDR3 DNA: TGCAGTACCGGGGGGACCGAGCAGTACTTC. Translated, it gives CSTGGTEQYF.

The rearrangement links TRBV5-1 to TRBJ2-3; 9 bases are a match to TRBD2. This CDR3 is built from 16 residues. Germline CDR1 SGHRS, CDR2 YFSETQ. Trimming cost V 0 bases and J 4 bases; bases outside gene matches: 6. This CDR3 reads CASSLAGGGRADTQYF. The CDR3 nucleotides read TGCGCCAGCAGCTTGGCCGGGGGCGGGAGGGCAGATACGCAGTATTTT.